This TCR beta chain was recorded in a study of Graves' ophthalmopathy and Graves' hyperthyroidism (dated by TCRdb to between 2018 and 2020). For the wider study: Peripheral blood samples were taken at the time of initial diagnosis, before any treatment was given. In five or six hyperthyroidism patients, the T-cell repertoires found in thyroid tissue were compared with those found in blood. After sampling, hyperthyroidism patients received methimazole starting at 30 mg daily, and ophthalmopathy patients received high-dose intravenous methylprednisolone. The study used signatures of the TCR beta repertoire to tell Graves' ophthalmopathy apart from Graves' hyperthyroidism and to predict which patients would progress to ophthalmopathy. In total, approximately 140 blood samples were TCR-sequenced: 40 to 45 ophthalmopathy, some 75 hyperthyroidism and approximately 17 hyperthyroidism-to-ophthalmopathy patients. To explore V-J signatures that separate ophthalmopathy from hyperthyroidism, a discovery set of approximately 100 patients was enrolled, consisting of 43 with ophthalmopathy and around 57 with stable hyperthyroidism. The independent validation cohort included approximately 19 hyperthyroidism patients plus 17 patients who later progressed from hyperthyroidism to ophthalmopathy.

In this sample, this clonotype turned up a few times. The clone's antigen remains unknown. Per-base qualities were not stored, and no clone one base away is much larger. Patients with ophthalmopathy had moderately to severely active disease, with a Clinical Activity Score of 3 or more, a NOSPECS grade of 4 or more, and a disease duration of less than 3 months. Patients with other autoimmune diseases, uncontrolled infections, pregnancy or lactation were excluded from the study. Clinical symptoms, serum thyroxine, TRAb, thyroid ultrasound and orbital computed tomography formed the basis of the diagnosis. Using Ficoll-Paque density gradient centrifugation, PBMCs were isolated from approximately 11 ml of fresh peripheral blood. Trizol reagent was used to extract the total RNA, and its quality was then checked on an Agilent 2100 Bioanalyzer. From a lookup of the germline V gene, CDR1 and CDR2 are KGHDR and SFDVKD. V is cut by 6 bases and J by 5 bases, and the space between the germline ends is 12 bases. Spanning cysteine to phenylalanine, the CDR3 consists of 13 amino acids. Just CDR3 DNA is preserved here, 39 bases in frame from base 1.

TCR beta CDR3 regions were amplified from RNA transcripts for repertoire sequencing. The first round of RT-PCR was done with HTBI primers and the Qiagen OneStep RT-PCR kit, and was followed by a second round of multiplex PCR, then size selection and purification. The libraries underwent paired-end sequencing with 100 bp reads on an Illumina HiSeq2000. Under the source paper's analysis protocol: SOAPnuke was used to process the reads, removing any read that contained adapters or uncalled bases, had a mean Phred below 15, or lacked an exact match to the constant primer or identifier. COPE v1.2.5 was used to merge high-quality paired reads. Clonotypes were defined as unique nucleotide sequences and were aligned to IMGT TRB V, D and J references using MiTCR v1.1. Analysis was restricted to V-J combinations with a frequency above 0.0001, which covered about 99% of repertoires. For each V-J combination, a TCR clonal expansion and chaos score was defined as the ratio of F50 clonal expansion to chaos observed in the TCRdist matrix. Features were reduced by Welch's t-statistics and random forest to around 13 V-J combinations, which fed a naive Bayes classifier. The similarity between thyroid and blood repertoires was quantified using the Morisita-Horn index. TCRdb reworked the public reads: Q25 trimming with fastp, MiXCR clone assembly, productive beta chains retained. All rows with the same CDR3 protein become a single entry with the most common DNA and genes. TCRdb's processing, not the study's, gives the V and J calls here. The sample table shows 200,000 to 250,000 distinct CDR3 sequences, and 45% to 55% are seen once. In total, the top ten clones hold roughly 45% of the sample.

Points the paper makes about the study in general: Most expanded thyroid clonotypes with a frequency above 0.001 also appeared in blood, which suggests that blood repertoires may reflect the immune response in the thyroid. In cross-validation, the 13-signature model distinguished ophthalmopathy from stable hyperthyroidism with 87.88% sensitivity and 81.08% specificity, while in the test set the corresponding values were approximately 79% and 70%. Sample size was not predetermined statistically, and investigators were not blinded to group allocation. In validation, the model predicted ophthalmopathy progression with 70.59% sensitivity and 72.22% specificity; some 13 predicted patients were CT-confirmed with GO in a median of around 6 months.

This TCR was recovered from an adult man with Graves' ophthalmopathy. Source material: peripheral blood. The rearrangement combines TRBV24-1 with TRBJ1-1; TRBD1 could be the D gene, as 6 bases match. The nucleotides read TGTGCCACCAGTTCCGGGGGCCGAACTGAAGCTTTCTTT. It specifies CATSSGGRTEAFF.